This TCR beta chain came from a study of molecular identifiers for immune sequencing clone quantification. The germline V gene encodes CDR1 SEHNR and CDR2 FQNEAQ (reference sequence). CDR3 length: 14 amino acids. V lost 4 bases, J lost 5 bases, and 7 bases stayed unmatched. TCRdb re-called the PCR reads through MiXCR, storing one row per CDR3 protein. The profile shows 460,000 or so distinct CDR3 sequences, about 25% of them singletons. Sample: naive CD8+ T cells from blood, with Jurkat cell RNA spiked in. Subset denoted: FACS-sorted CD8+CD4-CCR7+CD45RA+ naive T cells. The clonotype comes from a human donor in good health. Some libraries in this study had Jurkat cell RNA spiked in. The chain combines TRBV7-9 with TRBJ2-5; 7 bases are a match to TRBD2. CDR3 bases: TGTGCCAGCAGCTGGATGCGGGAGCGGGAGACCCAGTACTTC. Protein: CASSWMRERETQYF.